This T cell receptor beta chain was sequenced during a study of blood T cell repertoires in COVID-19. In the original analysis: How many nucleated cells were present was estimated from reference gene primer amplification. Generated by immunoSEQ multiplex PCR, the TCRdb table keeps only in-frame clones and is missing some. V, J and clone size were drawn from that table, and D and trimming were deduced from the DNA. The repertoire has a few hundred thousand clones, around 87% of them found once; the top ten carry about 5%. After removal of 6 bases from V and 7 bases from J, the junction contained 18 bases not matched to a gene. The V gene's germline CDR1 is SQVTM and CDR2 ANQGSEA. The CDR3 runs 15 residues.

The chain recombines TRBV29-1 with TRBJ2-7; 7 nucleotides align to TRBD2. The receptor comes from a woman aged 55-70 years with COVID-19, enrolled during active disease. The sequencing input was peripheral blood. The CDR3 coding sequence is TGCAGCGTGACCCCTAGGGAGCGGGGTACGCAGGAGCAGTACTTC. Protein product: CSVTPRERGTQEQYF.